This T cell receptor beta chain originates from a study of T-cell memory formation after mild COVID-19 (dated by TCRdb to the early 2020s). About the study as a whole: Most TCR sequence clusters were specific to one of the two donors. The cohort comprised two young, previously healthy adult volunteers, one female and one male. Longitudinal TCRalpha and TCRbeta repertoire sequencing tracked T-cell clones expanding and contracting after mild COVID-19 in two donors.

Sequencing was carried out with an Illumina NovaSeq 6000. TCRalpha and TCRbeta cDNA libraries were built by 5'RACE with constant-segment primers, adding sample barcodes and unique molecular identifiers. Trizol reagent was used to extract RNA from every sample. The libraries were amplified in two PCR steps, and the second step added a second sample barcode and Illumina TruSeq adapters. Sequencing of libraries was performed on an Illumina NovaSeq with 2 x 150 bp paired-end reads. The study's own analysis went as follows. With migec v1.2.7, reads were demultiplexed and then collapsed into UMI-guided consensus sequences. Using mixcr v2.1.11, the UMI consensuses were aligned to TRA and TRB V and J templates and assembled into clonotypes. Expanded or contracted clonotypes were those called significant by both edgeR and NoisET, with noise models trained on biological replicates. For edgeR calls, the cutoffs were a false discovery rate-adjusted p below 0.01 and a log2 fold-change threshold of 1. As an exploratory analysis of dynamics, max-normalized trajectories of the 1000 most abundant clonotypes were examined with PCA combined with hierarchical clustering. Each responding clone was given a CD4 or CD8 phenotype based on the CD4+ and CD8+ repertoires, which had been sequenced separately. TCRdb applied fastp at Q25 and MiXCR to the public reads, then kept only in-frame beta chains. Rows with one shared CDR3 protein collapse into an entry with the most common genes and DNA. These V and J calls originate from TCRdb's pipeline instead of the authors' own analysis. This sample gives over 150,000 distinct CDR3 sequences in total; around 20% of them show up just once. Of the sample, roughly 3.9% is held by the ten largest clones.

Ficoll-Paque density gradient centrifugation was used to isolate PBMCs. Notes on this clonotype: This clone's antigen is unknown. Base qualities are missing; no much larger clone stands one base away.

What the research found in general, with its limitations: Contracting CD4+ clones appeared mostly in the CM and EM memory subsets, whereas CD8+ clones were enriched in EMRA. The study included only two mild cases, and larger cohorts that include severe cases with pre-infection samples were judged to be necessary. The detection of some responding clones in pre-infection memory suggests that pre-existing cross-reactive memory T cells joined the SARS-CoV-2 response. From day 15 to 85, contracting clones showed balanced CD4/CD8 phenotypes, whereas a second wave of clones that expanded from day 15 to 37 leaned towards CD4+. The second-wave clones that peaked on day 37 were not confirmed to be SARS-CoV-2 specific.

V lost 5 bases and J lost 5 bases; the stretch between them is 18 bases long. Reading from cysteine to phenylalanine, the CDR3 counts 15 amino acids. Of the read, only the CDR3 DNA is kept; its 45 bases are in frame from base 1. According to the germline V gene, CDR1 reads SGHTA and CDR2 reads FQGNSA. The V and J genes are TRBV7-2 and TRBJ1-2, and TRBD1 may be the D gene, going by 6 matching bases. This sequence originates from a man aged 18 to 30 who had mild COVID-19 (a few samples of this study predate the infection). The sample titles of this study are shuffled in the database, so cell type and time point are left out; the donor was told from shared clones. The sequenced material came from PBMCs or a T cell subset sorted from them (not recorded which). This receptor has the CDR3 CASSIRDTPRYGYTF. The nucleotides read TGTGCCAGCAGCATCCGGGACACCCCTCGGTATGGCTACACCTTC.